These T cell receptor beta chains were read from a single sample in a study of blood T cell repertoires in COVID-19. The table came from immunoSEQ multiplex PCR; TCRdb's copy has only in-frame clones and leaves some out. Of about 120,000 clones in the sample, roughly 82% were seen once. Sequenced: peripheral blood. These receptors were taken from a woman aged 60-75 years with acute or convalescent COVID-19. Both conserved end residues are part of each CDR3. D genes are given only for firm matches. The size field is filled for only some rows; it gives once, few, many or a size class.

j_call,v_call,clone_size,cdr3_length,d_call,cdr3_aa,cdr3_nt
TRBJ2-1,TRBV6-5,once,14,TRBD2,CASQREGLVDEQFF,TGTGCCAGCCAAAGGGAGGGGCTAGTTGATGAGCAGTTCTTC
TRBJ2-7,TRBV7-9,.,12,TRBD1,CASTTGGYEQYF,TGTGCCAGCACCACAGGGGGCTACGAGCAGTACTTC
TRBJ1-2,TRBV18,.,14,.,CASSPQGSTYGYTF,TGTGCCAGCTCACCGCAGGGGTCTACCTATGGCTACACCTTC
TRBJ1-2,TRBV24-1,.,12,.,CATGDTLYGYTF,TGTGCCACCGGGGACACCCTCTATGGCTACACCTTC
TRBJ2-1,TRBV19,.,13,.,CASSLVSYNEQFF,TGTGCCAGTAGCTTAGTGAGTTACAATGAGCAGTTCTTC
TRBJ1-4,TRBV6-2/TRBV6-3,.,12,.,CASSYWGRKLFF,TGTGCCAGCAGTTATTGGGGCAGAAAACTGTTTTTT
TRBJ2-7,TRBV9,.,13,.,CASSVTQGYEQYF,TGTGCCAGCAGCGTAACCCAGGGGTACGAGCAGTACTTC
TRBJ2-7,TRBV10-3,.,11,.,CAISARGEQYF,TGTGCCATCAGTGCCAGGGGCGAGCAGTACTTC
TRBJ2-7,TRBV5-6,.,15,TRBD2,CASSRTSGGAYEQYF,TGTGCCAGCAGCCGTACTAGCGGGGGGGCCTACGAGCAGTACTTC
TRBJ1-1,TRBV4-3,.,14,.,CASSQDLGGREAFF,TGCGCCAGCAGCCAAGATCTAGGGGGACGGGAAGCTTTCTTT
TRBJ2-3,TRBV6-5,.,15,TRBD2,CASNPVASGTDTQYF,TGTGCCAGCAACCCCGTGGCTAGCGGGACAGATACGCAGTATTTT
TRBJ1-3,TRBV4-2,.,15,.,CASSQAGPSGNTIYF,TGTGCCAGCAGCCAAGCAGGGCCCTCTGGAAACACCATATATTTT
TRBJ1-4,TRBV7-9,.,14,.,CASSLGQINEKLFF,TGTGCCAGCAGCTTAGGACAGATTAATGAAAAACTGTTTTTT
TRBJ1-4,TRBV9,.,14,TRBD1,CASSVGQGREKLFF,TGTGCCAGCAGCGTCGGACAGGGGAGGGAAAAACTGTTTTTT
TRBJ2-2,TRBV19,.,15,.,CASSTRGKSTGELFF,TGTGCCAGTAGCACCAGGGGAAAATCCACCGGGGAGCTGTTTTTT
TRBJ2-5,TRBV7-2,.,14,.,CASSLGQSVETQYF,TGTGCCAGCAGCTTAGGACAGTCTGTGGAGACCCAGTACTTC
TRBJ1-1,TRBV4-2,.,15,.,CASSQGSRGDTEAFF,TGTGCCAGCAGCCAAGGCTCCAGGGGAGACACTGAAGCTTTCTTT
TRBJ1-4,TRBV5-6,.,14,.,CASSLSLTVEKLFF,TGTGCCAGCAGCTTGTCCTTGACAGTTGAAAAACTGTTTTTT
TRBJ2-2,TRBV2,.,12,.,CASRLPTGELFF,TGTGCCAGCAGACTCCCGACCGGGGAGCTGTTTTTT
TRBJ1-2,TRBV5-8,.,13,.,CASSWSTSYGYTF,TGTGCCAGCAGCTGGTCCACGAGCTATGGCTACACCTTC
TRBJ2-1,TRBV6-5,once,11,.,CASSYQAKQFF,TGTGCCAGCAGTTACCAGGCCAAGCAGTTCTTC
TRBJ1-1,TRBV7-2,.,14,TRBD1,CASSPGQASTEAFF,TGTGCCAGCAGCCCGGGACAGGCGAGCACTGAAGCTTTCTTT
TRBJ2-7,TRBV11-2,.,12,.,CASSPTGYEQYF,TGTGCCAGCAGCCCCACAGGCTACGAGCAGTACTTC
TRBJ1-5,TRBV2,.,14,TRBD1,CASEDRGSNQPQHF,TGTGCCAGCGAGGACAGGGGAAGCAATCAGCCCCAGCATTTT
TRBJ1-1,TRBV7-9,.,16,TRBD1,CASSLGQGVPNTEAFF,TGTGCCAGCAGCTTGGGACAGGGGGTCCCCAACACTGAAGCTTTCTTT
TRBJ2-3,TRBV6-5,.,15,.,CASAKGGGWTDTQYF,TGTGCCAGCGCCAAGGGGGGGGGCTGGACAGATACGCAGTATTTT
TRBJ1-5,TRBV25-1,.,13,.,CASRGGSNQPQHF,TGTGCCAGCAGGGGGGGGAGCAATCAGCCCCAGCATTTT
TRBJ1-2,TRBV28,.,16,TRBD1,CASSTNTGGIDYGYTF,TGTGCCAGCAGTACCAACACAGGGGGCATCGACTATGGCTACACCTTC
TRBJ1-2,TRBV11-2,.,13,.,CASSLDGFSGYTF,TGTGCCAGCAGCTTAGATGGTTTCAGTGGCTACACCTTC
TRBJ1-4,TRBV5-1,.,16,TRBD1,CASSVVGQGEGEKLFF,TGCGCCAGCAGCGTAGTTGGACAGGGGGAAGGAGAAAAACTGTTTTTT
TRBJ1-1,TRBV19,.,14,TRBD1,CASGTGGKPNEAFF,TGTGCCAGCGGGACAGGGGGTAAACCAAATGAAGCTTTCTTT
TRBJ2-2,TRBV4-1,.,15,TRBD1,CASTPTGGPSGELFF,TGCGCCAGCACCCCGACAGGGGGCCCTAGCGGGGAGCTGTTTTTT
TRBJ2-7,TRBV3-1/TRBV3-2,.,14,.,CASSSGQLTYEQYF,TGTGCCAGCAGTTCAGGACAGCTTACCTACGAGCAGTACTTC
TRBJ2-3,TRBV5-7,.,15,.,CASSLGGKPTDTQYF,TGTGCCAGCAGCTTGGGAGGAAAACCTACAGATACGCAGTATTTT
TRBJ2-1,TRBV12-5,.,15,TRBD2,CASGRGGGSYNEQFF,TGTGCTAGTGGCCGCGGGGGTGGTTCCTACAATGAGCAGTTCTTC
TRBJ2-5,TRBV10-3,.,12,TRBD1,CAIRDRGETQYF,TGTGCCATCAGGGACAGGGGAGAGACCCAGTACTTC
TRBJ1-3,TRBV9,.,16,.,CASSVGGGLAGNTIYF,TGTGCCAGCAGCGTAGGGGGAGGGTTGGCCGGAAACACCATATATTTT
TRBJ2-2,TRBV18,.,15,TRBD2,CASSPSGGNTGELFF,TGTGCCAGCTCACCCAGCGGGGGTAACACCGGGGAGCTGTTTTTT
TRBJ1-4,TRBV19,.,15,.,CASSAMDTYNEKLFF,TGTGCCAGTAGCGCTATGGACACCTATAATGAAAAACTGTTTTTT
TRBJ2-5,TRBV18,.,13,.,CASSPPVDGTQYF,TGTGCCAGCTCACCACCAGTAGATGGGACCCAGTACTTC
TRBJ1-6,TRBV27,.,14,.,CASTAPGTNSPLHF,TGTGCCAGCACCGCGCCGGGAACAAATTCACCCCTCCACTTT
TRBJ2-1,TRBV3-1/TRBV3-2,.,14,.,CASSQYQQTGEQFF,TGTGCCAGCAGCCAATACCAGCAGACGGGTGAGCAGTTCTTC
TRBJ2-3,TRBV2,once,15,TRBD1,CASSARGSSTDTQYF,TGTGCCAGCAGTGCCAGGGGGAGTAGCACAGATACGCAGTATTTT
TRBJ2-2,TRBV6-2/TRBV6-3,.,15,TRBD2,CASSPEPGGTGELFF,TGTGCCAGCAGCCCCGAACCGGGGGGCACCGGGGAGCTGTTTTTT
TRBJ2-1,TRBV7-6,.,14,TRBD2,CASSPLGGNYEQFF,TGTGCCAGCAGCCCCCTGGGGGGGAATTATGAGCAGTTCTTC
TRBJ2-1,TRBV4-2,few,16,TRBD2,CASSQGPGLAGFEQFF,TGTGCCAGCAGCCAAGGGCCGGGACTAGCGGGGTTTGAGCAGTTCTTC
TRBJ1-6,TRBV2,once,15,.,CASSEAGAPLSPLHF,TGTGCCAGCAGTGAGGCAGGGGCCCCCCTATCGCCCCTCCACTTT
TRBJ2-7,TRBV3-1/TRBV3-2,.,15,TRBD2,CASSHKSGGSYEQYF,TGTGCCAGCAGCCACAAGAGCGGGGGGTCCTACGAGCAGTACTTC
TRBJ2-5,TRBV4-1,once,17,TRBD2,CASSQDPPGGYQETQYF,TGCGCCAGCAGCCAAGATCCCCCCGGGGGGTACCAAGAGACCCAGTACTTC
TRBJ1-5,TRBV19,.,14,.,CASSIGTDNQPQHF,TGTGCCAGTAGTATTGGGACTGATAATCAGCCCCAGCATTTT
TRBJ1-1,TRBV3-1/TRBV3-2,many,16,TRBD1,CASSQALLGGCAEAFF,TGTGCCAGCAGCCAAGCTCTACTAGGGGGCTGTGCTGAAGCTTTCTTT
TRBJ1-5,TRBV12-3/TRBV12-4,.,13,.,CASSSSRGQPQHF,TGTGCCAGCAGTTCCTCAAGGGGTCAGCCCCAGCATTTT
TRBJ1-3,TRBV7-7,.,13,.,CASSPGHGNTIYF,TGTGCTAGCAGCCCAGGGCACGGAAACACCATATATTTT
TRBJ1-4,TRBV6-2/TRBV6-3,.,19,.,CASSPLGTPGLSTNEKLFF,TGTGCCAGCAGCCCACTCGGGACTCCGGGTCTGTCGACTAATGAAAAACTGTTTTTT